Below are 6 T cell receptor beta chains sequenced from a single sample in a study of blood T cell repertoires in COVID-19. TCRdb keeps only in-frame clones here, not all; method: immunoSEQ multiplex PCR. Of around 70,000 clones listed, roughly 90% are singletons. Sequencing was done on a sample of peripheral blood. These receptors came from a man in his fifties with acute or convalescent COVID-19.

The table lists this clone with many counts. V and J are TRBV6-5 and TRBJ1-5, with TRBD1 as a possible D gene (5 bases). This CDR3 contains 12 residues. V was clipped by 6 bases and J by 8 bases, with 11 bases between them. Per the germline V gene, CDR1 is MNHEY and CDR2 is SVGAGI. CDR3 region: CASRGLQEPQHF. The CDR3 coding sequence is TGTGCCAGCAGAGGGTTACAGGAGCCCCAGCATTTT.

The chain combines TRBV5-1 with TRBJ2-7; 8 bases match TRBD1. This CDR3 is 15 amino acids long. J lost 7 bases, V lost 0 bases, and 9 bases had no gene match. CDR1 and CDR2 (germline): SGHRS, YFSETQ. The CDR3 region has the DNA TGCGCCAGCAGCTTGGATTGGCAGGGGGCGGAAGAGCAGTACTTC. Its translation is CASSLDWQGAEEQYF. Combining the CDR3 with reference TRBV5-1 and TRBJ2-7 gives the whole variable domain KAGVTQTPRYLIKTRGQQVTLSCSPISGHRSVSWYQQTPGQGLQFLFEYFSETQRNKGNFPGRFSGRQFSNSRSEMNVSTLELGDSALYLCASSLDWQGAEEQYFGPGTRLTVT.

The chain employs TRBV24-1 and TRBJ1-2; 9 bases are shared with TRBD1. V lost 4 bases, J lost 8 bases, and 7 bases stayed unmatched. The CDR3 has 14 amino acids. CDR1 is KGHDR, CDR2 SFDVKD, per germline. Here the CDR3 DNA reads TGTGCCACCAGTGACCACCGGACAGGGGACGGCTACACCTTC. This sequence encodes CATSDHRTGDGYTF.

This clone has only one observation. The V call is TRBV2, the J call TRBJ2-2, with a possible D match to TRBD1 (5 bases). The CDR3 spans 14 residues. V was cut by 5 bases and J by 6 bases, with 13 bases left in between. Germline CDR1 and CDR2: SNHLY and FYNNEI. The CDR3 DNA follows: TGTGCCAGCAGTAACAGATGGGGCTCCGGGGAGCTGTTTTTT. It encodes CASSNRWGSGELFF.

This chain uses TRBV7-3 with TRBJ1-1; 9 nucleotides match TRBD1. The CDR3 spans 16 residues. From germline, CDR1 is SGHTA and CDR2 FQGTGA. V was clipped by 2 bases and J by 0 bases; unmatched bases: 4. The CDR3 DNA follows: TGTGCCAGCAGCTTACTGGGACAGGGCATGAACACTGAAGCTTTCTTT. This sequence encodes CASSLLGQGMNTEAFF.

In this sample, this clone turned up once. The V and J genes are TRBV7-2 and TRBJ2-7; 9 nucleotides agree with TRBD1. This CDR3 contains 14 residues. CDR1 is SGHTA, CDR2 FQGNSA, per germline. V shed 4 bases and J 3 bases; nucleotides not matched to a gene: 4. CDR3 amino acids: CASSSEGQGYEQYF. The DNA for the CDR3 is TGTGCCAGCAGCTCAGAGGGACAGGGCTACGAGCAGTACTTC.